This T cell receptor (beta chain) emerged from a study of T-cell memory formation after mild COVID-19 (dated by TCRdb to the early 2020s). The study in broad terms: TCR sequence clusters from the two donors were found to be largely donor specific. T-cell clones expanding and contracting after mild COVID-19 in a couple of donors were tracked by longitudinal TCRalpha and TCRbeta repertoire sequencing. The cohort was made up of two young adult volunteers, one female and one male, who were previously healthy. On the study overall, not on this receptor specifically: SARS-CoV-2 specificity was not confirmed for the second-wave clones peaking on day 37. The detection of some responding clones in pre-infection memory suggests that pre-existing cross-reactive memory T cells joined the SARS-CoV-2 response. The study included only two mild cases, and larger cohorts that include severe cases with pre-infection samples were judged to be necessary. Contracting CD4+ clones were located mainly in the CM and EM memory subsets, whereas CD8+ clones were found to be enriched in EMRA. From day 15 to 85, contracting clones showed balanced CD4/CD8 phenotypes, whereas a second wave of clones that expanded from day 15 to 37 leaned towards CD4+.

There are 16 amino acids in the CDR3, from cysteine to phenylalanine inclusive. Left in the record is the CDR3 DNA by itself, 48 bases read in frame from the first base. V loses 4 bases of germline sequence and J loses 5 bases, and the interval between the two ends is 18 bases. Based on the germline V gene, the CDR1 and CDR2 sequences are KGHDR and SFDVKD. Sequencing used an Illumina NovaSeq 6000. TCRalpha and TCRbeta cDNA libraries were constructed by 5'RACE with constant-segment primers, with sample barcodes and unique molecular identifiers being introduced. Trizol reagent was used to extract RNA from every sample. Libraries were amplified in two PCR steps, with a second sample barcode and Illumina TruSeq adapters added in the second step. The libraries were sequenced on an Illumina NovaSeq using 2 x 150 bp paired-end reads. As for the original processing: With migec v1.2.7, reads were demultiplexed and then collapsed into UMI-guided consensus sequences. With mixcr v2.1.11, UMI consensuses were aligned to TRA and TRB V and J templates and assembled into clonotypes. A clonotype was counted as expanded or contracted only if both edgeR and NoisET called the change significant, with noise models trained on biological replicates. For edgeR calls, a false discovery rate-adjusted p below 0.01 and a log2 fold-change threshold of 1 were applied. As an exploratory analysis of dynamics, max-normalized trajectories of the 1000 most abundant clonotypes were examined with PCA combined with hierarchical clustering. Each responding clone was given a CD4 or CD8 phenotype based on the CD4+ and CD8+ repertoires, which had been sequenced separately. TCRdb trimmed public reads at Q25 via fastp, called clones via MiXCR and kept in-frame beta chains. Rows with a matching CDR3 protein are joined into one entry that keeps the most common DNA and genes. TCRdb, not the original authors, processed these V and J calls. The sample has roughly 300,000 distinct CDR3 sequences on record, approximately 13% of them singletons. The ten largest clones add up to about a fifth of the sample.

Remarks on this clonotype: It has no known antigen specificity. Base-call qualities are not available, and no considerably larger clone is one nucleotide away.

PBMCs were isolated by Ficoll-Paque density gradient centrifugation. The TCR comes from a man aged 18 to 35 who had mild COVID-19 (a few samples of this study predate the infection). The sample titles of this study are shuffled in the database, so cell type and time point are left out; the donor was told from shared clones. The sequenced sample consisted of PBMCs or a T cell subset sorted from them (not recorded which). The chain is made from TRBV24-1 and TRBJ2-3; tentative D gene TRBD2, with 5 bases matching. The DNA is as follows: TGTGCCACCAGTGACCCTGGACGGGATAAGAAAGATACGCAGTATTTT. It encodes CATSDPGRDKKDTQYF.